This TCR beta chain comes out of a study of metastatic and nonmetastatic thyroid tumors. Whole-study context: Comparison of repertoires was carried out across blood and tumor or nodule tissue from malignant and benign thyroid patients.

Ahead of thyroid surgery, no patient had received treatment of any kind. Study processing details: Variation in CDR3 across clinicopathological groups served as the basis for constructing a distant-metastasis classifier in papillary thyroid cancer. MiXCR reprocessed the PCR reads for TCRdb. None of the V and J calls come from the authors' own analysis; TCRdb made them. The table lists almost 35,000 clones, 35% of them singletons. Study-level findings and limits: Malignant tumors reportedly showed significantly higher TCR beta diversity than benign nodules in both blood and tumor.

Comment on this clone: Its antigen is as yet unknown.

Sequenced: tumor tissue. This TCR came from a female donor with papillary thyroid cancer or a benign thyroid nodule (not recorded which). Some clones in this sample may be carry-over from other donors' samples.

The CDR3 DNA reads as TGTGCCAGCGCCCCCGCGGCTACCTACGAGCAGTACTTC. Encoded protein: CASAPAATYEQYF. The rearrangement joins TRBV27 to TRBJ2-7; no clear D gene. V shed 8 bases and J shed 2 bases, with 13 bases lying between them. The germline V gene has CDR1 MNHEY and CDR2 SMNVEV (reference sequence). The CDR3 spans 13 residues.